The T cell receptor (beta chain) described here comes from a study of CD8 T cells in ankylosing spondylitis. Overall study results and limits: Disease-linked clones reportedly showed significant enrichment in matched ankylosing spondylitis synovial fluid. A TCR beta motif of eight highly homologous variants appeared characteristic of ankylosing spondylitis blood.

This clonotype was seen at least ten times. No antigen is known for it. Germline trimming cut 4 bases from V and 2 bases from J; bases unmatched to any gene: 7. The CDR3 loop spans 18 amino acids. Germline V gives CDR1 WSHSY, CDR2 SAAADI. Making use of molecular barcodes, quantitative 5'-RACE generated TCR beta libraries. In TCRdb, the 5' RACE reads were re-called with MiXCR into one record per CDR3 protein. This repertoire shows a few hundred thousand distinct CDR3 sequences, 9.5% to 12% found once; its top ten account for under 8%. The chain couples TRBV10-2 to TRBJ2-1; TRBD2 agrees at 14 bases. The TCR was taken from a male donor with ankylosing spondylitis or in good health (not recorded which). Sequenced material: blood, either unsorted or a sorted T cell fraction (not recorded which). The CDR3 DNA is TGCGCCAGCAGTGGCGGACTAGCGGGGGGACGAACCTACAATGAGCAGTTCTTC. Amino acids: CASSGGLAGGRTYNEQFF.